This is a list of T cell receptor beta chains from one sample in a study of shared clonotypes between healthy human individuals. Measured with immunoSEQ multiplex PCR; TCRdb has only the in-frame clones, and not every one. This sample has some 2,500,000 clones, with roughly 92% found just once. Specimen: naive CD4+ T cells from PBMCs. The receptors come from a young man in good health. Some clones in this sample may be carry-over from other donors' samples. Each CDR3 is given with its conserved first and last residue.

TRBJ1-2 | TRBV5-1 | CASRTGQDVGKYGYTF
TRBJ1-3 | TRBV5-1 | CASSIGLTGAGNTIYF
TRBJ2-2 | TRBV2 | CASSGGVTGELFF
TRBJ1-2 | TRBV30 | CAWSPGTGDGYTF
TRBJ2-5 | TRBV7-2 | CASSNLKETQYF
TRBJ2-1 | TRBV5-1 | CASSLVGLAGPTEQFF
TRBJ2-2 | TRBV10-1 | CASSVHTGELFF
TRBJ1-1 | TRBV6-5 | CASSYQGMTNTEAFF
TRBJ2-1 | TRBV18 | CASSEQSSYNEQFF
TRBJ1-2 | TRBV2 | CASSDGADYGYTF
TRBJ2-1 | TRBV9 | CASSVGVTVLNSEQFF
TRBJ2-7 | TRBV5-1 | CASSLSPRTGNFYEQYF
TRBJ1-1 | TRBV19 | CASSRGPGVNTEAFF
TRBJ2-5 | TRBV5-1 | CASSATGSQETQYF
TRBJ1-3 | TRBV7-9 | CASSFLRGGFSDTIYF
TRBJ2-5 | TRBV10-3 | CAIRIGPTAWTQYF
TRBJ1-3 | TRBV5-1 | CASSLIGPRLDSGNTIYF
TRBJ2-5 | TRBV9 | CASSVGLASTQETQYF
TRBJ1-3 | TRBV7-2 | CASSLGIRNTIYF
TRBJ2-7 | TRBV11-2 | CASSLRTSGRVGGIQQYF
TRBJ2-2 | TRBV5-4 | CASSLAKERNTGELFF
TRBJ1-4 | TRBV5-1 | CASSLGQATNEKLFF
TRBJ2-5 | TRBV5-1 | CASSLLTGFQETQYF
TRBJ2-5 | TRBV2 | CASRRGTSGETQYF
TRBJ2-1 | TRBV28 | CASRLRNEQFF
TRBJ1-3 | TRBV19 | CASTRAGAWNTIYF
TRBJ1-5 | TRBV30 | CAWRTSNQPQHF
TRBJ2-1 | TRBV7-2 | CASSFVGAGNEQFF
TRBJ2-2 | TRBV9 | CASSAGHPNTGELFF
TRBJ2-1 | TRBV20-1 | CSALSYNEQFF
TRBJ2-5 | TRBV15 | CATSRVAGQETQYF
TRBJ1-1 | TRBV6-5 | CASSARGTEAFF
TRBJ1-3 | TRBV18 | CASSPMSGQPGNTIYF
TRBJ2-4 | TRBV5-1 | CASSLVSWESKNIQYF
TRBJ1-1 | TRBV30 | CAAFSWGTEAFF
TRBJ2-5 | TRBV7-3 | CASSRTSGRAAETQYF
TRBJ1-6 | TRBV6-5 | CASSYTGTTNSPLHF
TRBJ1-2 | TRBV19 | CASCNRDPKGHGYTF
TRBJ1-2 | TRBV9 | CASTPQLSNYGYTF
TRBJ2-7 | TRBV29-1 | CSVERLDRYEQYF
TRBJ1-4 | TRBV28 | CASSYRQGREKLFF
TRBJ2-5 | TRBV9 | CASSPNPGQAGGTQYF
TRBJ2-2 | TRBV19 | CASSVTGLGVPGELFF
TRBJ2-3 | TRBV7-2 | CASSSGLAGWDTQYF
TRBJ1-3 | TRBV28 | CASSFAFGTVLSLFHF
TRBJ1-5 | TRBV5-1 | CASSLGGLNQPQHF
TRBJ1-1 | TRBV5-1 | CASSLGQGLMNTEAFF
TRBJ1-2 | TRBV6-1 | CASSMWEANYGYTF
TRBJ2-5 | TRBV18 | CASSPPWETQYF
TRBJ2-3 | TRBV6-1 | CASSEGTSGRLRDTQYF
TRBJ2-7 | TRBV28 | CASSFRFRQIEEQYF
TRBJ2-2 | TRBV11-1 | CASNGLNTGELFF
TRBJ2-6 | TRBV30 | CAWSAKGLQSGANVLTF
TRBJ2-7 | TRBV5-5 | CASSHTGDYEQYF
TRBJ1-1 | TRBV7-2 | CASSPAGGTEAFF
TRBJ2-3 | TRBV27 | CASSVQGVRTDTQYF
TRBJ2-7 | TRBV18 | CASSPADGYEQYF
TRBJ1-2 | TRBV6-5 | CASSYLGQGAFGYTF